This T cell receptor (beta chain) was recovered during a study of control samples from healthy donors and cancer patients. Between the trimmed V and J ends, which lost 4 bases and 8 bases, there was a span of 14 bases. This CDR3 contains 14 residues. Germline V CDR1 and CDR2: MNHEY, SVGEGT. Profiled with immunoSEQ multiplex PCR; TCRdb holds only in-frame clones, not every one. This sample yields some 96,000 clones, of which 87% are seen a single time; under 20% belongs to the top ten. Sequenced: blood. This TCR came from a woman aged 50 to 65 in good health. The chain links TRBV6-2 or TRBV6-3 to TRBJ1-4; D gene ambiguous. The CDR3, as DNA: TGTGCCAGCAGTTCCAACCGGGTCCCGGAAAAACTGTTTTTT. This encodes CASSSNRVPEKLFF.